The clone carrying this TCR beta chain has just one count. Its specificity is not known. This sample was included in a study of cytomegalovirus exposure and HLA in healthy donors. Overall study results and limits: Generally TCR sequences proved uncommon, though certain public TCRs appeared in numerous donors.

Profiled with immunoSEQ multiplex PCR; TCRdb holds only in-frame clones, not every one. Of 50,000 to 65,000 clones listed, 90% to 96% are singletons. This CDR3 comprises 14 residues. The trim removed 7 bases at V and 3 bases at J, leaving 6 bases unmatched. CDR1 MNHEY and CDR2 SVGAGI come from the germline V gene. Sequences were obtained from PBMCs. This sequence joins TRBV6-5 and TRBJ2-1, with 7 bases that match TRBD1. The TCR was taken from a woman under 30 in good health and CMV-seronegative. The chain's CDR3 is CASTPGTDYNEQFF. The CDR3 coding sequence is TGTGCCAGCACCCCCGGGACAGACTACAATGAGCAGTTCTTC.